The sample holds a few counts of the clone carrying this T cell receptor beta chain. The CDR3 contains 15 residues. Germline CDR1 and CDR2: SNHLY and FYNNEI. The V gene end was trimmed by 2 bases and the J gene end by 4 bases; junction bases not matched to a gene: 3. The sample comes from a study of blood T cell repertoires in COVID-19. Sequencing was performed with immunoSEQ multiplex PCR; in TCRdb, only in-frame clones are kept and a portion is missing. In the table there are around 130,000 clones, around 80% of which are singletons. Sequencing input: peripheral blood. The chain recombines TRBV2 with TRBJ1-1, with TRBD1 matching over 11 bases. The TCR sequence derives from a man aged 70 or older with acute or convalescent COVID-19. The CDR3 bases are TGTGCCAGCAGTGAAAGGGGGACAGGGGGCACTGAAGCTTTCTTT. Amino acid sequence: CASSERGTGGTEAFF.